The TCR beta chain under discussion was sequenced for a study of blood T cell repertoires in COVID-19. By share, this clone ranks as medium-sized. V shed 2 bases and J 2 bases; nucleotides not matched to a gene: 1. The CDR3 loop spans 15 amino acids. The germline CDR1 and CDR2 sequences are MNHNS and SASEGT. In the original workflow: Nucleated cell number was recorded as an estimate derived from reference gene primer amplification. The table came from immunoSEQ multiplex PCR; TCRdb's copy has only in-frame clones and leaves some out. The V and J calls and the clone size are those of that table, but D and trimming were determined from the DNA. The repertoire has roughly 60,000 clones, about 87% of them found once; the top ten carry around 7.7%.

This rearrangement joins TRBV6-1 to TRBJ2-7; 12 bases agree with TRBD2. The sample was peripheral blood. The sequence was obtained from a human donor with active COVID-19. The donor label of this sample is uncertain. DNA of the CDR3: TGTGCCAGCAGTGAACTAGCGGGAGGGCCCTACGAGCAGTACTTC. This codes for CASSELAGGPYEQYF.